The rows below give T cell receptor beta chains drawn from one sample of a study of T cells in Graves' hyperthyroidism and ophthalmopathy. TCRdb processed the multiplex PCR reads anew with MiXCR; each CDR3 protein has one entry. Altogether 150,000 to 200,000 distinct CDR3 sequences are present, approximately 9% being singletons, with the ten largest covering more than 20%. The source material was blood. These receptors originate from a woman between 18 and 29 years old with Graves' hyperthyroidism that later progressed to Graves' ophthalmopathy. The CDR3 runs from the conserved cysteine through the conserved F or W. D genes are given only for firm matches. Clone size is given for some rows only: seen once, a few or many times, or a class if the clone is expanded.

TRBV18	NA	many	TRBJ2-5	TGTGCCAGCTCACCGAATTGGAGAGAGACCCAGTACTTC	CASSPNWRETQYF
TRBV30	NA	many	TRBJ1-1	TGTGCCTGGGACAAGACCCCCGGGGGTACAGCTTTCTTT	CAWDKTPGGTAFF
TRBV4-1	NA	few	TRBJ2-7	TGCGCCAGCAGCCAAGTTGCGGGGAGCTCCTACGAGCAGTACTTC	CASSQVAGSSYEQYF
TRBV2	NA	many	TRBJ1-2	TGTGCCACAGCCTCGGAGACGGCAGCGGCCTGGGACACCTTC	CATASETAAAWDTF
TRBV7-6	TRBD1	many	TRBJ2-3	TGTGCCAGCAGCCCCAGGGGGCCAGATACGCAGTATTTT	CASSPRGPDTQYF
TRBV6-1	TRBD1	many	TRBJ1-5	TGTGCCAGCAGAGGGACAGGGGGGGTCTATAGCAATCAGCCCCAGCATTTT	CASRGTGGVYSNQPQHF
TRBV2	NA	many	TRBJ2-7	TGTGCCAGCAGGCCAGTTTACACCTACGAGCAGTACTTC	CASRPVYTYEQYF
TRBV19	NA	NA	TRBJ2-7	TGTGCCAGTAGTCTCGGACAGCGCTACTACGAGCAGTACTTC	CASSLGQRYYEQYF
TRBV9	NA	NA	TRBJ2-1	TGTGCCAGCAGCGTCGGACAACCAAGCTCCTACAATGAGCAGTTCTTC	CASSVGQPSSYNEQFF
TRBV4-1	NA	many	TRBJ2-7	TGCGCCAGCAGCCAAGATGGCAGGACACCTTACGAGCAGTACTTC	CASSQDGRTPYEQYF
TRBV30	NA	many	TRBJ2-2	TGTGCCTGGAGAGAGGGGCCCGGGGAGCTGTTTTTT	CAWREGPGELFF
TRBV9	TRBD2	many	TRBJ2-7	TGTGCCAGCAGCCCGACGACTAGCACCCCTTACGAGCAGTACTTC	CASSPTTSTPYEQYF
TRBV30	NA	many	TRBJ2-5	TGTGCCTGGGCACGGGAGACCCAGTACTTC	CAWARETQYF
TRBV11-2	NA	many	TRBJ1-2	TGTGCCAGCAGATCTTTCGAAGGAAGGAAGTCCAGTAACTATGGCTACACCTTC	CASRSFEGRKSSNYGYTF
TRBV6-1	TRBD2	many	TRBJ2-1	TGTGCCAGCATTACCACCGGGACTAGCGTGTACAATGAGCAGTTCTTC	CASITTGTSVYNEQFF
TRBV28	TRBD1	many	TRBJ2-7	TGTGCCAGCAGTTTCGAGGGGGCGCTTCAGTACGAGCAGTACTTC	CASSFEGALQYEQYF
TRBV18	NA	many	TRBJ2-5	TGTGCCAGCTCACCGAGAGGAACGTCCCGCGAGACCCAGTACTTC	CASSPRGTSRETQYF
TRBV27	TRBD1	many	TRBJ1-6	TGTGCCAGCAACGGCCTCGACAGGGGATCGCATTCACCCCTCCACTTT	CASNGLDRGSHSPLHF
TRBV9	TRBD2	many	TRBJ2-2	TGTGCCAGCAGCGTCAGCGGGGCCAACACCGGGGAGCTGTTTTTT	CASSVSGANTGELFF
TRBV9	TRBD1	NA	TRBJ1-2	TGTGCCAGCAGCGTGGGACAGGGACATGGCTACACCTTC	CASSVGQGHGYTF
TRBV18	TRBD1	many	TRBJ1-1	TGTGCCAGCTCCCGGGACAGGTACATTGAAGCTTTCTTT	CASSRDRYIEAFF
TRBV10-2	NA	many	TRBJ1-1	TGCGCCAGCCAGTGGGGGGCAGGAACTAGGGGCACTGAAGCTTTCTTT	CASQWGAGTRGTEAFF
TRBV6-1	NA	NA	TRBJ1-5	TGTACCAGCACCACACTGGGCAATCAGCCCCAGCATTTT	CTSTTLGNQPQHF
TRBV12-3/TRBV12-4	NA	many	TRBJ1-1	TGTGCCAGCAGCGTGACAGGTTATAACACTGAAGCTTTCTTT	CASSVTGYNTEAFF